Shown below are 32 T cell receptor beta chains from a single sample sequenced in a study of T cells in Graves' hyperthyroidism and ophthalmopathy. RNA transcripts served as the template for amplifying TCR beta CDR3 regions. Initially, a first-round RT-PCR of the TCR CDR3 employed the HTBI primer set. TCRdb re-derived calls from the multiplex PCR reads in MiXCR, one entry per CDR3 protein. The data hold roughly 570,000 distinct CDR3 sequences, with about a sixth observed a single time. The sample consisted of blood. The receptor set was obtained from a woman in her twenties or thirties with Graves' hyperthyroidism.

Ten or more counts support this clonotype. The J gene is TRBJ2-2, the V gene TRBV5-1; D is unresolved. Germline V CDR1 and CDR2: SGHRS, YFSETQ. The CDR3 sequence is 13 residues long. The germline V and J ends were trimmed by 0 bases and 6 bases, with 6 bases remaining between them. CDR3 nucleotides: TGCGCCAGCAGCTTGGTATATGCCGGGGAGCTGTTTTTT. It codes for CASSLVYAGELFF.

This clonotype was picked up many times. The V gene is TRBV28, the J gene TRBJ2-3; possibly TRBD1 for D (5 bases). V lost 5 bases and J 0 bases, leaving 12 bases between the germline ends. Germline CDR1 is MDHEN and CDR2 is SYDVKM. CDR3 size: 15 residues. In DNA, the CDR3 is TGTGCCAGCAGTCCATTGGGGCACAGCACAGATACGCAGTATTTT. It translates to CASSPLGHSTDTQYF.

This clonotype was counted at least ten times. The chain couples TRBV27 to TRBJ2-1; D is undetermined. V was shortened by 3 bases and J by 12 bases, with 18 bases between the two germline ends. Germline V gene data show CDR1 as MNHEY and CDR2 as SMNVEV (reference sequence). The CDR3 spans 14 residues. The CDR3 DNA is TGTGCCAGCAGTTTGATTGGTACCCCGAAGGGGCAGTTCTTC. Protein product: CASSLIGTPKGQFF.

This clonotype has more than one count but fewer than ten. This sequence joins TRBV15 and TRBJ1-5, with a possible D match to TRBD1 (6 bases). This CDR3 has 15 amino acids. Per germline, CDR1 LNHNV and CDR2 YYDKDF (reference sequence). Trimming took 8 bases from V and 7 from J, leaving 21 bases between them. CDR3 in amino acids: CATLSTEQGLQPQHF. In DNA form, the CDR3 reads TGTGCCACCCTATCGACCGAACAGGGTCTCCAGCCCCAGCATTTT.

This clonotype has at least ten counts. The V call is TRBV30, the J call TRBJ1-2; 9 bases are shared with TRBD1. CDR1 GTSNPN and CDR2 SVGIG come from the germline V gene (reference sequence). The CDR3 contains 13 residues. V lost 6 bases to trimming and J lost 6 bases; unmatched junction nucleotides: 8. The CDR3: CACTDRGNNGYTF. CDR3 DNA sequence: TGTGCCTGTACGGACAGGGGAAACAATGGCTACACCTTC.

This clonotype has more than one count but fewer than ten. In DNA form, the CDR3 reads TGTGCCAGCAGCCCCATGGGGGAGATCTCCTACGAGCAGTACTTC. Encoded protein: CASSPMGEISYEQYF. The chain links TRBV3-1 to TRBJ2-7; D is possibly TRBD1 or TRBD2 (5 bases each). CDR3 length: 15 amino acids. CDR1 LGHDT and CDR2 YNNKEL come from the germline V gene (reference sequence). Deletions cut 4 bases from V and 0 bases from J, with 13 bases between.

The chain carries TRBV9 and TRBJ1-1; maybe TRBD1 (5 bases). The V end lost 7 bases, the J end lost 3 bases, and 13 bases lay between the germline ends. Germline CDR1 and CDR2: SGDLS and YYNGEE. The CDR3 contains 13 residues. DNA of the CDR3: TGTGCCAGCGGGCGGGGGGGTGACACTGAAGCTTTCTTT. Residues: CASGRGGDTEAFF.

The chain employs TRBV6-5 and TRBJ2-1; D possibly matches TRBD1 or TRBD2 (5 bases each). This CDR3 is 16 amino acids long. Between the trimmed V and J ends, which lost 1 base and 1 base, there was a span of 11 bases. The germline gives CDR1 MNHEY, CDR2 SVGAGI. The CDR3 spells CASSYLGRDSYNEQFF. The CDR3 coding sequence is TGTGCCAGCAGTTACTTGGGACGCGATTCCTACAATGAGCAGTTCTTC.

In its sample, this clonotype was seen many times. The CDR3 DNA reads TGCGCCAGCAGCTTGACTCTTTGGGCAGTCTCCTACGAGCAGTACTTC. Encoded protein: CASSLTLWAVSYEQYF. The rearrangement uses TRBV5-1 and TRBJ2-7; D is ambiguous. Germline lookup yields CDR1 SGHRS and CDR2 YFSETQ. V was clipped by 1 base and J by 0 bases, with 14 bases between them. The CDR3 is 16 amino acids.

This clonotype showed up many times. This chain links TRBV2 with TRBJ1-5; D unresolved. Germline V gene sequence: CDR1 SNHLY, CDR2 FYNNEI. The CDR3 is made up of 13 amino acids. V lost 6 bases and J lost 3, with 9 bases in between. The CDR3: CASRRTPNQPQHF. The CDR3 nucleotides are TGTGCCAGCAGGAGGACCCCCAATCAGCCCCAGCATTTT.

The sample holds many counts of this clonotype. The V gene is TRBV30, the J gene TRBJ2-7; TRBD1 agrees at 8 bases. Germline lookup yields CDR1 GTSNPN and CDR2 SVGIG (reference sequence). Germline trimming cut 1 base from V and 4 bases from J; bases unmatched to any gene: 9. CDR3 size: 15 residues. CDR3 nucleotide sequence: TGTGCCTGGAGTGCAGGGAGACAGGGGTTGTACGAGCAGTACTTC. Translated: CAWSAGRQGLYEQYF.

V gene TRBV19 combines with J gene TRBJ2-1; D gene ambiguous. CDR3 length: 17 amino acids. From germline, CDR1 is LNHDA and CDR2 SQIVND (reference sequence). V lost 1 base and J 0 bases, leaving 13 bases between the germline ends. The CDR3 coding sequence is TGTGCCAGTAGTATAGGGACCGACACCTTCTCCTACAATGAGCAGTTCTTC. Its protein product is CASSIGTDTFSYNEQFF.

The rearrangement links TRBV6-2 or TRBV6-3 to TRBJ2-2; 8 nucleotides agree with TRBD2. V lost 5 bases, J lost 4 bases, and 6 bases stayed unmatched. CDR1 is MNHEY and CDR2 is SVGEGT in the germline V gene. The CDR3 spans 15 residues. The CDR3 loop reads CASSGNGRVTGELFF. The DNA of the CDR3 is TGTGCCAGCAGTGGTAACGGGAGGGTCACCGGGGAGCTGTTTTTT.

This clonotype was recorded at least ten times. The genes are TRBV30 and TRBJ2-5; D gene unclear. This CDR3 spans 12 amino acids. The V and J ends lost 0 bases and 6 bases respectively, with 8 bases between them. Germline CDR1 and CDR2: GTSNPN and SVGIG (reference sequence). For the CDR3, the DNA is TGTGCCTGGAGTGTTGGGCCCCAGACCCAGTACTTC. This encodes CAWSVGPQTQYF.

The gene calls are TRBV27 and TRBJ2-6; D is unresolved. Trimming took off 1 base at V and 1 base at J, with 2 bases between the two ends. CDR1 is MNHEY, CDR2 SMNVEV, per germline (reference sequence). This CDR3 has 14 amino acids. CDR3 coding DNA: TGTGCCAGCAGTTTATTTTCTGGGGCCAACGTCCTGACTTTC. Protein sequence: CASSLFSGANVLTF.

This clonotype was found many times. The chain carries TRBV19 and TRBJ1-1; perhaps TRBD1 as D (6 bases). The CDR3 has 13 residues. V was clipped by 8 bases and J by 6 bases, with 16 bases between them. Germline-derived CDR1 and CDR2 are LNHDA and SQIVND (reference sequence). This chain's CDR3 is CASSEGGFAEAFF. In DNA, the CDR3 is TGTGCCAGTTCCGAAGGGGGGTTTGCTGAAGCTTTCTTT.

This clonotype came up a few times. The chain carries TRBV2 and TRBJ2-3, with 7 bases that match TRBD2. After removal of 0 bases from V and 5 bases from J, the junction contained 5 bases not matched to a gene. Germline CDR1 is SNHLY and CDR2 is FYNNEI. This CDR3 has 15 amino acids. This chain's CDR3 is CASSEAGWGGDTQYF. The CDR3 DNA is TGTGCCAGCAGTGAAGCCGGGTGGGGGGGAGATACGCAGTATTTT.

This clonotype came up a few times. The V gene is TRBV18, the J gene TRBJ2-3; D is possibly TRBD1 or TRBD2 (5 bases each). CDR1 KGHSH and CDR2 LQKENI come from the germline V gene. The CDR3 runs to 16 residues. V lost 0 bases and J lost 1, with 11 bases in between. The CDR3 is CASSPPGARGTDTQYF. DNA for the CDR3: TGTGCCAGCTCACCACCCGGGGCCCGGGGCACAGATACGCAGTATTTT.

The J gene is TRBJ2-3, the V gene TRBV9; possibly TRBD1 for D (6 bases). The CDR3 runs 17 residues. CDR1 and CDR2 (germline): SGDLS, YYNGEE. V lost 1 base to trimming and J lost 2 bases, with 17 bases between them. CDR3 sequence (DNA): TGTGCCAGCAGCGTAACTTCAGGACAGAGCACCACAGATACGCAGTATTTT. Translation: CASSVTSGQSTTDTQYF. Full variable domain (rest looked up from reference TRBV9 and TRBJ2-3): DSGVTQTPKHLITATGQRVTLRCSPRSGDLSVYWYQQSLDQGLQFLIQYYNGEERAKGNILERFSAQQFPDLHSELNLSSLELGDSALYFCASSVTSGQSTTDTQYFGPGTRLTVL.

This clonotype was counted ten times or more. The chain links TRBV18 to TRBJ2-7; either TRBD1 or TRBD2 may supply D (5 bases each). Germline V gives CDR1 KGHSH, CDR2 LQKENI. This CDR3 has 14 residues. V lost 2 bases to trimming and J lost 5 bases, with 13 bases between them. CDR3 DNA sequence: TGTGCCAGCTCACCAAATAGGGGAGTGGACGAGCAGTACTTC. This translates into CASSPNRGVDEQYF.

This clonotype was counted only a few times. The CDR3 coding sequence is TGTGCCAGCAGCGTCCTAGCGGGAGGGTTTTCCACAGATACGCAGTATTTT. This encodes CASSVLAGGFSTDTQYF. This chain links TRBV9 with TRBJ2-3; 12 bases map to TRBD2. The CDR3 extends over 17 amino acids. Germline values: CDR1 SGDLS, CDR2 YYNGEE. The V and J ends lost 2 bases and 2 bases, in that order; junction bases with no gene match: 6.

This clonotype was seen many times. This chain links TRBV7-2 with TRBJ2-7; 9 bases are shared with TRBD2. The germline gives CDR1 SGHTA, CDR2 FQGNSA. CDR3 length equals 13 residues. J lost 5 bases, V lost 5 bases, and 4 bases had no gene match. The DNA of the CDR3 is TGTGCCAGCAGCAAGGGACTAGCAAACGAGCAGTACTTC. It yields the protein CASSKGLANEQYF.

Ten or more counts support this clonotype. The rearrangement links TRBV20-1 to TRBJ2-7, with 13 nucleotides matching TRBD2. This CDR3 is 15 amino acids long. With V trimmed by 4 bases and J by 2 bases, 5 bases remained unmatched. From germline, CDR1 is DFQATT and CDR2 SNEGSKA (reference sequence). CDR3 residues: CSATGLAGAPYEQYF. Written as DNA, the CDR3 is TGCAGTGCTACCGGACTAGCGGGAGCCCCCTACGAGCAGTACTTC.

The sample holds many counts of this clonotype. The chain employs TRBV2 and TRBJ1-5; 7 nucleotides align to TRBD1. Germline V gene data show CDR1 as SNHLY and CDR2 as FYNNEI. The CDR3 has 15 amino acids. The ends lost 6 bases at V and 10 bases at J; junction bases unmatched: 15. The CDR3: CASRENRGRILPQHF. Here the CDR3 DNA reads TGTGCCAGCAGGGAGAACAGGGGCCGTATCCTCCCCCAGCATTTT.

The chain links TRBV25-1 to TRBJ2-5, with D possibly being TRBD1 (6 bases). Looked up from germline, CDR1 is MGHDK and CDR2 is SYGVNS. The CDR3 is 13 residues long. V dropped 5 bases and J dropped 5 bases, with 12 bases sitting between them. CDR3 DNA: TGTGCCAGCAGTAGGGGGAATGGGGAGACCCAGTACTTC. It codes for CASSRGNGETQYF.

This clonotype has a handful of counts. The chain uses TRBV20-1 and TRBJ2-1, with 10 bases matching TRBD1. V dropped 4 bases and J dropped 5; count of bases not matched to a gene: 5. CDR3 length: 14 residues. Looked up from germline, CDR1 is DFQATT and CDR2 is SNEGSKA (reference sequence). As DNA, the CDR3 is TGCAGTGCTAACGACAGGGGGCCCCACAATGAGCAGTTCTTC. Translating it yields CSANDRGPHNEQFF.

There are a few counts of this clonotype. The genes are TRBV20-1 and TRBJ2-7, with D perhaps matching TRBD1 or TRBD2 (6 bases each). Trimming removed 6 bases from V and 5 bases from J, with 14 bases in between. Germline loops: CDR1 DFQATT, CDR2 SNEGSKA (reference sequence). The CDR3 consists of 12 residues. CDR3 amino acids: CSAPEGGHEQYF. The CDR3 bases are TGCAGTGCGCCGGAGGGGGGACACGAGCAGTACTTC.

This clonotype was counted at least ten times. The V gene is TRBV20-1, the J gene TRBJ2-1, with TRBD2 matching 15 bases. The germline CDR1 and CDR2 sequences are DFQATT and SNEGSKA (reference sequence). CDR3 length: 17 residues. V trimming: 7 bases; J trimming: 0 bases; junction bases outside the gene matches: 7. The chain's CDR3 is CSVPGLAGGSSYNEQFF. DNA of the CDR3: TGCAGTGTTCCGGGACTAGCGGGAGGCAGCTCCTACAATGAGCAGTTCTTC.

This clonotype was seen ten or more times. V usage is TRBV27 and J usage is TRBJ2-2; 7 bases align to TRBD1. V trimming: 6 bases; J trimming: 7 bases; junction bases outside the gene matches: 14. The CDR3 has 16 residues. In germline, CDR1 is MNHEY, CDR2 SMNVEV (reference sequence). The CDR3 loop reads CASRPVYRGGIGELFF. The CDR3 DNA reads TGTGCCAGCAGGCCAGTCTACAGGGGTGGGATCGGGGAGCTGTTTTTT.

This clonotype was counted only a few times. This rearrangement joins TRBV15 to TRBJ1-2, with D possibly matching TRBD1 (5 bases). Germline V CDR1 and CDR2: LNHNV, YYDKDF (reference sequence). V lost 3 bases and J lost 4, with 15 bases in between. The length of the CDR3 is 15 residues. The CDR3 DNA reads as TGTGCCACCAGCAGGCAAAGTGGGACTGTCTATGGCTACACCTTC. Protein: CATSRQSGTVYGYTF. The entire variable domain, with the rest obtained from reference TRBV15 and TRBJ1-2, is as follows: DAMVIQNPRYQVTQFGKPVTLSCSQTLNHNVMYWYQQKSSQAPKLLFHYYDKDFNNEADTPDNFQSRRPNTSFCFLDIRSPGLGDTAMYLCATSRQSGTVYGYTFGSGTRLTVV.

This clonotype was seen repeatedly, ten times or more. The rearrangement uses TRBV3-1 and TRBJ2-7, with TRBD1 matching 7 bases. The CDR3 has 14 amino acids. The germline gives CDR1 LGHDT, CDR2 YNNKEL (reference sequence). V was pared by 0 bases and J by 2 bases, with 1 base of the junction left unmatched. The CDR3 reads CASSQDQGAYEQYF. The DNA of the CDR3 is TGTGCCAGCAGCCAAGACCAGGGGGCCTACGAGCAGTACTTC.

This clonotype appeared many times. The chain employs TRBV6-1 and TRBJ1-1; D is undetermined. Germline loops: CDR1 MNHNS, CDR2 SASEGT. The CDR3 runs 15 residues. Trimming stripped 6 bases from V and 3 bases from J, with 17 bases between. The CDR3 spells CASSPTRASYTEAFF. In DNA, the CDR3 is TGTGCCAGCAGCCCCACCCGCGCCTCGTACACTGAAGCTTTCTTT.